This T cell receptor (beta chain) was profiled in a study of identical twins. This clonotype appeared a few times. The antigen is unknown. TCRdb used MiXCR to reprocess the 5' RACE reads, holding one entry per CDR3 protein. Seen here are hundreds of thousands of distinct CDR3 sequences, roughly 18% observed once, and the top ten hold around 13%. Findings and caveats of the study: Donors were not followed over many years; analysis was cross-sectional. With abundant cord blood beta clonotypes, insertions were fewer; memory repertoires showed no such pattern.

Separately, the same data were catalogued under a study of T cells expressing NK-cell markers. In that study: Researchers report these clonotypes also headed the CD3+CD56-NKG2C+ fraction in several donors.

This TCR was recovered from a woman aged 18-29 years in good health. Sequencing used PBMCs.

CDR3: CASSVGEAENIQYF. The CDR3 bases are TGTGCCAGCAGCGTAGGAGAGGCAGAAAACATTCAGTACTTC. The gene calls are TRBV9 and TRBJ2-4; no definite D call. Germline assignment: CDR1 SGDLS and CDR2 YYNGEE. The V gene lost 0 bases and the J gene lost 5 bases, with 9 bases spanning the gap. CDR3 length equals 14 residues.